Following are 2 T cell receptor beta chains from one sample sequenced in a study of regulatory T cells in long-lasting Graves disease (dated by TCRdb to the early 2020s). Library preparation was by multiplex PCR. Sequencing took place on an Illumina HiSeq 4000. CDR3 regions were amplified by Arm-PCR with iRepertoire HTBI primers to construct TCR beta libraries. TCRdb reprocessing: public reads trimmed at Q25 with fastp, clones called with MiXCR, in-frame beta chains kept. A single entry per CDR3 protein holds the most common genes and DNA from its merged rows. The sample contains about 430,000 distinct CDR3 sequences, approximately 15% of them found a single time. About 8% of the sample rests with the top ten. The meaning of the sample's time point label: newly diagnosed GD, antithyroid drugs for less than 3 months. For both TCR sequencing and RNA sequencing, RNA was extracted from PBMCs in TRIzol.

These same data were also listed under a study on T cells in Graves' hyperthyroidism and ophthalmopathy.

This specimen was peripheral blood mononuclear cells (PBMCs), taken at new diagnosis, from a patient treated with antithyroid drugs. These receptor sequences come from a woman between 35 and 50 years old with Graves disease. Donor details come from another sample of the same person, matched by shared clones.

This clonotype showed up many times. The V gene is TRBV19, the J gene TRBJ1-4, with D possibly being TRBD1 (5 bases). Germline values: CDR1 LNHDA, CDR2 SQIVND (reference sequence). The ends were cut back, 6 bases at V and 0 bases at J, with 11 bases in the middle. This CDR3 contains 15 residues. Here the CDR3 DNA reads TGTGCCAGTAGAGTAGGAGGGGCAACTAATGAAAAACTGTTTTTT. Translation: CASRVGGATNEKLFF.

This clonotype was found a few times. The V call is TRBV28, the J call TRBJ2-6, with D unclear. Germline V gene sequence: CDR1 MDHEN, CDR2 SYDVKM. V shed 4 bases and J shed 1 base, with 8 bases lying between them. CDR3 size: 15 residues. CDR3 in DNA: TGTGCCAGCAGTTCTGAGGAGTCTGGGGCCAACGTCCTGACTTTC. Residues: CASSSEESGANVLTF.